This TCR beta chain was sequenced in a study of blood T cell repertoires in COVID-19. Looking at the study overall: Collection of acute and convalescent COVID-19 samples took place in the United States, Italy and Spain.

Original data processing: Amplification of reference gene primers provided the estimated nucleated cell counts. Some clones are missing from TCRdb's copy, which holds only in-frame ones; the method was immunoSEQ multiplex PCR. That table is the source of V, J and clone size, and D and trimming were worked out from the DNA. The data contain about 160,000 clones, about 90% of them singletons. Participants had their cohort set by participant-reported clinical history. Cohort 3 donors were reported recovered after two negative PCRs, clearance, or symptom resolution. Germline V lookup: CDR1 LNHDA, CDR2 SQIVND (reference sequence). This CDR3 has 14 amino acids. V gave up 6 bases and J gave up 0 bases, with 8 bases separating them.

The sample consisted of PBMCs or T cells enriched from blood (not recorded which). The TCR sequence derives from a woman in her fifties or sixties who had recovered from COVID-19. The rearrangement uses TRBV19 and TRBJ1-4; no reliable D call. This CDR3 reads CASRGGTTNEKLFF. CDR3 coding DNA: TGTGCCAGTAGGGGAGGGACAACTAATGAAAAACTGTTTTTT. The variable domain in full, with the rest retrieved from reference TRBV19 and TRBJ1-4, is DGGITQSPKYLFRKEGQNVTLSCEQNLNHDAMYWYRQDPGQGLRLIYYSQIVNDFQKGDIAEGYSVSREKKESFPLTVTSAQKNPTAFYLCASRGGTTNEKLFFGSGTQLSVL.